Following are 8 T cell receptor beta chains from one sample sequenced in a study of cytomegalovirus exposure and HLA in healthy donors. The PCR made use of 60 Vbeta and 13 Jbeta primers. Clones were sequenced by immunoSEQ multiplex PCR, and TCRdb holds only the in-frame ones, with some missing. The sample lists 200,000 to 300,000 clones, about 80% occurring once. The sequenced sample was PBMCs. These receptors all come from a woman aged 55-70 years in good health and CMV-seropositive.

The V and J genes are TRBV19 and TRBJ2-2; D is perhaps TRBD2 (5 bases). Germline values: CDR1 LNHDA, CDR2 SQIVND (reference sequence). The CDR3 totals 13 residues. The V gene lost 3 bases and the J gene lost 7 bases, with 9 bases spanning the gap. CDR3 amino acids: CASSITGIGELFF. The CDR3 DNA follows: TGTGCCAGTAGTATTACCGGGATCGGGGAGCTGTTTTTT. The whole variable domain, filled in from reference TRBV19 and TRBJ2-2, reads DGGITQSPKYLFRKEGQNVTLSCEQNLNHDAMYWYRQDPGQGLRLIYYSQIVNDFQKGDIAEGYSVSREKKESFPLTVTSAQKNPTAFYLCASSITGIGELFFGEGSRLTVL.

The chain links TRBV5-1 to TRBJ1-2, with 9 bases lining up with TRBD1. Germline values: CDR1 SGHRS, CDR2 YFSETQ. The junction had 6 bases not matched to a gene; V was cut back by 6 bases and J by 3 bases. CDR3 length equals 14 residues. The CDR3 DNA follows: TGCGCCAGCACCGGAGGGGACAGGGACTATGGCTACACCTTC. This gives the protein CASTGGDRDYGYTF. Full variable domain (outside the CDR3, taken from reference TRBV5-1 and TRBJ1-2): KAGVTQTPRYLIKTRGQQVTLSCSPISGHRSVSWYQQTPGQGLQFLFEYFSETQRNKGNFPGRFSGRQFSNSRSEMNVSTLELGDSALYLCASTGGDRDYGYTFGSGTRLTVV.

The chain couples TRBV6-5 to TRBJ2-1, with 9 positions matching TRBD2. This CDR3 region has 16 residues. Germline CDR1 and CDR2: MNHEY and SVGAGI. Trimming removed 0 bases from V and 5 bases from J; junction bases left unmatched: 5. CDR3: CASSYSAGGPDNEQFF. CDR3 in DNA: TGTGCCAGCAGTTACTCCGCGGGAGGGCCGGACAATGAGCAGTTCTTC.

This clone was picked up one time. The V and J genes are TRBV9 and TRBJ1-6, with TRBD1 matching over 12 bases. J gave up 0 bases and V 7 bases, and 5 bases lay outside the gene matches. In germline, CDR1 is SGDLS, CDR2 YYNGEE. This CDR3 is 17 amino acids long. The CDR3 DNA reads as TGTGCCAGCTCGGGACAGGGGGCGAGCTCCTATAATTCACCCCTCCACTTT. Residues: CASSGQGASSYNSPLHF.

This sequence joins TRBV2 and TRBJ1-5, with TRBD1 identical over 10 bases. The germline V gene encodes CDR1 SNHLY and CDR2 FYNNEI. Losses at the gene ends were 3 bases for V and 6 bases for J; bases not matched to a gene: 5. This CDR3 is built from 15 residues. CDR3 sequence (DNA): TGTGCCAGCAGTGATCGGACAGGGGGGAGTCAGCCCCAGCATTTT. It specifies CASSDRTGGSQPQHF.

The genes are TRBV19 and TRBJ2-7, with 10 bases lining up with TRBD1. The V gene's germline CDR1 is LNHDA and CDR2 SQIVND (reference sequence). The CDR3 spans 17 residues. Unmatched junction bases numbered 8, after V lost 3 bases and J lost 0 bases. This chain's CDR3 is CASSMVLRTGGSYEQYF. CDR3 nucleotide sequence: TGTGCCAGTAGTATGGTATTACGGACAGGGGGCTCCTACGAGCAGTACTTC.

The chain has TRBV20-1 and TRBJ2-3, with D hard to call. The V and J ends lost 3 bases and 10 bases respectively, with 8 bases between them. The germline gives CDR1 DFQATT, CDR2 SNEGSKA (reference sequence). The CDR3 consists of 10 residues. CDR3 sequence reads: CSASPRAQYF. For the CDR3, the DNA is TGCAGTGCTAGCCCCCGGGCGCAGTATTTT.

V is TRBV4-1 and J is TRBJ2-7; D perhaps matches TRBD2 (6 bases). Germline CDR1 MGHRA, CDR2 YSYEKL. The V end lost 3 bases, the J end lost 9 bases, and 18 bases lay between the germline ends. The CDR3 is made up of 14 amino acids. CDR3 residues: CASSHTGTLSVQYF. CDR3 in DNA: TGCGCCAGCAGCCATACCGGGACTCTAAGCGTGCAGTACTTC.